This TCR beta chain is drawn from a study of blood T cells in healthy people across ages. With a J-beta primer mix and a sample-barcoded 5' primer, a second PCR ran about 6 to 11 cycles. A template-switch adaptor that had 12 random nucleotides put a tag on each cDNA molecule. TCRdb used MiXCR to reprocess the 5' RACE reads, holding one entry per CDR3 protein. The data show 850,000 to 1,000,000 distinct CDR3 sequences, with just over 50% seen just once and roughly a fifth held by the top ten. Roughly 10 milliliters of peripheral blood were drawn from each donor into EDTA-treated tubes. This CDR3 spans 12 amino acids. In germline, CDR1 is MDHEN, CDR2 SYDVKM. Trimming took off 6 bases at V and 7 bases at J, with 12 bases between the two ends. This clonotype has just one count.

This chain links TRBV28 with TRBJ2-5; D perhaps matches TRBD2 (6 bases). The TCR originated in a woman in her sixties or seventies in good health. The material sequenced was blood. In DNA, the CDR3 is TGTGCCAGCAGCTTAGAACTAGCGACCCAGTACTTC. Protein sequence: CASSLELATQYF.